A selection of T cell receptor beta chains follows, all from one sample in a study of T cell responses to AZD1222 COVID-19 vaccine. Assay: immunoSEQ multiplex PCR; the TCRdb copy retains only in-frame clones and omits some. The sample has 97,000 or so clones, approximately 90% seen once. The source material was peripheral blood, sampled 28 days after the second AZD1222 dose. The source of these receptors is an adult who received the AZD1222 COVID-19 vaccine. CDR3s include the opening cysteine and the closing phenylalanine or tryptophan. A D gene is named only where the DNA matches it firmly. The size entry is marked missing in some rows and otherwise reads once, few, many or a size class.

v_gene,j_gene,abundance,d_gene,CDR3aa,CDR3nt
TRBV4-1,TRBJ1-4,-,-,CASSQGARTTRTVGKLFF,TGCGCCAGCAGCCAGGGGGCCAGGACAACACGGACGGTTGGAAAACTGTTTTTT
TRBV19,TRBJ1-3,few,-,CASSTRSAGNTIYF,TGTGCCAGTAGTACCAGGTCCGCTGGAAACACCATATATTTT
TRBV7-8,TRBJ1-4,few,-,CASSLVGRGTNEKLFF,TGTGCCAGCAGCTTAGTGGGGAGGGGAACTAATGAAAAACTGTTTTTT
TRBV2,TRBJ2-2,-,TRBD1,CASRYRTGMYTGELFF,TGTGCCAGCAGATATAGGACAGGGATGTACACCGGGGAGCTGTTTTTT
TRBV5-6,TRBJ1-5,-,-,CASSIYNQPQHF,TGTGCCAGCAGCATATACAATCAGCCCCAGCATTTT
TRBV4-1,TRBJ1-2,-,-,CASSQDNRYGYTF,TGCGCCAGCAGCCAAGATAACAGATATGGCTACACCTTC
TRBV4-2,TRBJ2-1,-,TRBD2,CASSQGTSGVSYNEQFF,TGTGCCAGCAGCCAAGGGACTAGCGGGGTATCCTACAATGAGCAGTTCTTC
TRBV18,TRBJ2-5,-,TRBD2,CASLRTSDPKPYF,TGTGCCAGCCTTCGGACTAGCGACCCCAAGCCCTACTTC
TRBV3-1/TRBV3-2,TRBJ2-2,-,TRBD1,CASSQEGQSYTGELFF,TGTGCCAGCAGCCAAGAGGGACAGTCCTACACCGGGGAGCTGTTTTTT
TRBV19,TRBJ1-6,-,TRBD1,CASSRTLDRAGLFNSPLHF,TGTGCCAGTAGTAGAACCTTGGACAGGGCAGGACTTTTTAATTCACCCCTCCACTTT